Listed below are T cell receptor beta chains from one sample, sequenced in a study of post-analysis software for immune sequencing data. TCRdb passed the PCR reads through MiXCR, listing each CDR3 protein once. Here the sample spans about 400,000 distinct CDR3 sequences, less than 35% being singletons. Sequenced material: blood. These receptors originate from a girl aged 10 to 17 with multiple sclerosis. CDR3s include the opening cysteine and the closing phenylalanine or tryptophan. Fields, in order: CDR3 DNA, CDR3 protein, clone size, D gene, V gene, J gene. D genes are given only for firm matches. A clone size is listed for some rows: how often the clone was seen (once, few, many), or a class if it is expanded.

DNA: TGTGCCAGCAGCTTTGGCACCTTGCTTGACACTGAAGCTTTCTTT; CDR3: CASSFGTLLDTEAFF; size: .; D: .; V: TRBV6-6; J: TRBJ1-1
DNA: TGTGCCAGCAGTTCTGAGCGCAATGAGCAGTTCTTC; CDR3: CASSSERNEQFF; size: .; D: .; V: TRBV12-3/TRBV12-4; J: TRBJ2-1
DNA: TGTGCCAGCAGTTACCCCGGACAGGGCTGGGGGGAGCAGTACTTC; CDR3: CASSYPGQGWGEQYF; size: .; D: TRBD1; V: TRBV6-2/TRBV6-3; J: TRBJ2-5
DNA: TGCGCCAGCAGGAGAATAGCGGGGGGAGGTACGGATACGCAGTATTTT; CDR3: CASRRIAGGGTDTQYF; size: few; D: TRBD2; V: TRBV5-1; J: TRBJ2-3
DNA: TGTGCCTGGAGCGAGGGGAATCAGCCCCAGCATTTT; CDR3: CAWSEGNQPQHF; size: .; D: .; V: TRBV30; J: TRBJ1-5
DNA: TGTGCCAGCAGCGGCGGGGGCCCCCTTGTTCAGTACTTC; CDR3: CASSGGGPLVQYF; size: .; D: .; V: TRBV12-3/TRBV12-4; J: TRBJ2-4
DNA: TGTGCCAGCAGGATCGGGGCGGGGGGGCAGAATGAGCAGTTCTTC; CDR3: CASRIGAGGQNEQFF; size: few; D: TRBD2; V: TRBV6-5; J: TRBJ2-1
DNA: TGTGCCGGCAGCTTAGTGAGAAAGACCCAGTACTTC; CDR3: CAGSLVRKTQYF; size: .; D: .; V: TRBV7-2; J: TRBJ2-5
DNA: TGTGCCAGCAGTTTGCGGGGGACCCCCCCCACAGATACGCAGTATTTT; CDR3: CASSLRGTPPTDTQYF; size: .; D: TRBD2; V: TRBV28; J: TRBJ2-3
DNA: TGTGCCAGCAGTCTCATCCCCCGCGGGGGCAATCAGCCCCAGCATTTT; CDR3: CASSLIPRGGNQPQHF; size: .; D: .; V: TRBV6-6; J: TRBJ1-5
DNA: TGTGCCAGCAGCTTAGCTGTCGGCTACACAGATACGCAGTATTTT; CDR3: CASSLAVGYTDTQYF; size: .; D: .; V: TRBV7-9; J: TRBJ2-3
DNA: TGTGCCAGCAGCTTAGCGCGGGGAGAAAAACTGTTTTTT; CDR3: CASSLARGEKLFF; size: many; D: .; V: TRBV7-6; J: TRBJ1-4
DNA: TGTGCCAGCAGCTTAGCGTCCATAGCCTACGAGCAGTACTTC; CDR3: CASSLASIAYEQYF; size: few; D: .; V: TRBV7-9; J: TRBJ2-7
DNA: TGTGCCAGCAGTTTAGTAGGGGGAGAAGGTCAGCCCCAGCATTTT; CDR3: CASSLVGGEGQPQHF; size: .; D: .; V: TRBV12-3/TRBV12-4; J: TRBJ1-5
DNA: TGTGCCAGCAGTTTGGGCTGCTATGGCTACACCTTC; CDR3: CASSLGCYGYTF; size: .; D: .; V: TRBV12-3/TRBV12-4; J: TRBJ1-2
DNA: TGCAGTGCTCGGGAAGGCTCCTACAATGAGCAGTTCTTC; CDR3: CSAREGSYNEQFF; size: .; D: .; V: TRBV20-1; J: TRBJ2-1
DNA: TGTGCCAGCAGTTACCAGGGGACGAGCTCACCCCTCCACTTT; CDR3: CASSYQGTSSPLHF; size: few; D: .; V: TRBV6-5; J: TRBJ1-6
DNA: TGCGCCAGCAGCCATCTCGGACAGCCCCAGCATTTT; CDR3: CASSHLGQPQHF; size: .; D: .; V: TRBV4-1; J: TRBJ1-5
DNA: TGTGCCGGCAGCTTGGTCGGGAACCAAGAGACCCAGTACTTC; CDR3: CAGSLVGNQETQYF; size: .; D: .; V: TRBV5-6; J: TRBJ2-5
DNA: TGTGCCATCAGTCCTCCACCGGGACAGGGCTCCGAGCAGTACTTC; CDR3: CAISPPPGQGSEQYF; size: many; D: TRBD1; V: TRBV10-3; J: TRBJ2-7
DNA: TGTGCCAGCAGCCCAGGACTAGCGGGGGGGCCGATCGAGCAGTACTTC; CDR3: CASSPGLAGGPIEQYF; size: .; D: TRBD2; V: TRBV6-5; J: TRBJ2-7
DNA: TGTGCCAGCAGGAGAGGGACAGGGGACCGCACCGGGGAGCTGTTTTTT; CDR3: CASRRGTGDRTGELFF; size: few; D: TRBD1; V: TRBV12-3/TRBV12-4; J: TRBJ2-2
DNA: TGCGCCAGCAGCTTGATCGGACGGAACTATGGCTACACCTTC; CDR3: CASSLIGRNYGYTF; size: few; D: .; V: TRBV5-1; J: TRBJ1-2
DNA: TGCAGTGCTGGACGCCCCAGGACAGGGGCCTACTCTGGGAATGAGCAGTTCTTC; CDR3: CSAGRPRTGAYSGNEQFF; size: .; D: TRBD1; V: TRBV20-1; J: TRBJ2-1
DNA: TGCAGTGCTAGACCTGGGGCCCGGGGCAATGAGCAGTTCTTC; CDR3: CSARPGARGNEQFF; size: few; D: .; V: TRBV20-1; J: TRBJ2-1
DNA: TGTGCCAGCAGTTTCTTGGGATTTGGTTCTGGGGCCAACGTCCTGACTTTC; CDR3: CASSFLGFGSGANVLTF; size: .; D: .; V: TRBV27; J: TRBJ2-6
DNA: TGTGCCAGTAGGACAGCCGAGAACTATGGCTACACCTTC; CDR3: CASRTAENYGYTF; size: few; D: .; V: TRBV6-1; J: TRBJ1-2
DNA: TGCAGTGCTAGAGACCTCCGGGACAGGGGAAATCAGCCCCAGCATTTT; CDR3: CSARDLRDRGNQPQHF; size: few; D: TRBD1; V: TRBV20-1; J: TRBJ1-5
DNA: TGTGCCAGCAGCCACGACAGGGGTCAGCCCCAGCATTTT; CDR3: CASSHDRGQPQHF; size: few; D: TRBD1; V: TRBV4-2; J: TRBJ1-5
DNA: TGCAGTGCTAGTGAAGACTTGGCAGATACGCAGTATTTT; CDR3: CSASEDLADTQYF; size: .; D: .; V: TRBV20-1; J: TRBJ2-3
DNA: TGTGCCAGCAGCTTAGACGGGGCAAAATGGGAGACCCAGTACTTC; CDR3: CASSLDGAKWETQYF; size: .; D: .; V: TRBV7-2; J: TRBJ2-5
DNA: TGTGCCAGCAGCTTGGAGCGGCGAGACTCCTACAATGAGCAGTTCTTC; CDR3: CASSLERRDSYNEQFF; size: .; D: .; V: TRBV11-2; J: TRBJ2-1
DNA: TGTGCCAGCAGTAAGCGGGGGAGCTCCTACGAGCAGTACTTC; CDR3: CASSKRGSSYEQYF; size: few; D: TRBD2; V: TRBV2; J: TRBJ2-7
DNA: TGTGCCAGCAGTTGGGACTCCGGCGAGCAGTACTTC; CDR3: CASSWDSGEQYF; size: few; D: .; V: TRBV6-6; J: TRBJ2-7
DNA: TGTGCCAGCGCCCTGGGGGGGGGTCAGTACTTC; CDR3: CASALGGGQYF; size: .; D: TRBD2; V: TRBV12-3/TRBV12-4; J: TRBJ2-4